This passage covers 10 T cell receptor beta chains from one sample sequenced in a study of PD-1 blockade in classical Hodgkin lymphoma. Brentuximab vedotin exposure varied among the patients, all of whom had relapsed after autologous stem cell transplantation. The repertoire was sequenced with immunoSEQ multiplex PCR; TCRdb's copy has only in-frame clones and lacks some. The sample lists roughly 60,000 clones; 90% were seen once. The sample consisted of peripheral blood mononuclear cells (PBMCs), taken at baseline. Every receptor here comes from a human donor with classical Hodgkin lymphoma.

V and J are TRBV18 and TRBJ2-7; 7 bases line up with TRBD2. There are 16 residues in the CDR3. Germline CDR1 and CDR2: KGHSH and LQKENI. After removal of 2 bases from V and 2 bases from J, the junction contained 9 bases not matched to a gene. The CDR3 DNA is TGTGCCAGCTCACCAAGTTGGGGCGGGAGCACCTACGAGCAGTACTTC. The encoded protein is CASSPSWGGSTYEQYF.

The chain recombines TRBV6-1 with TRBJ2-1; D gene uncertain. V lost 5 bases and J lost 8, with 13 bases in between. Germline V gene sequence: CDR1 MNHNS, CDR2 SASEGT. This CDR3 has 13 residues. This CDR3 reads CASSNLSRDEQFF. The CDR3 nucleotides read TGTGCCAGCAGTAATCTCTCTAGGGATGAGCAGTTCTTC.

This clone was seen a single time. The gene calls are TRBV7-8 and TRBJ2-1; 10 bases agree with TRBD2. Trimming removed 3 bases from V and 2 bases from J; junction bases left unmatched: 4. The CDR3 is made up of 16 amino acids. The germline CDR1 and CDR2 sequences are SGHVS and FQNEAQ. The CDR3 loop is CASSFVLAGAYNEQFF. The CDR3 coding sequence is TGTGCCAGCAGCTTCGTTCTAGCGGGGGCCTACAATGAGCAGTTCTTC.

The J gene is TRBJ1-5, the V gene TRBV28; no clear D gene. The CDR3 extends over 15 amino acids. Between the trimmed V and J ends, which lost 6 bases and 0 bases, there was a span of 12 bases. Germline V gene lookup returns CDR1 MDHEN and CDR2 SYDVKM. The CDR3 loop reads CASSGVTDSNQPQHF. The CDR3 coding sequence is TGTGCCAGCAGCGGGGTCACCGATAGCAATCAGCCCCAGCATTTT. The full variable domain, completed using reference TRBV28 and TRBJ1-5, is DVKVTQSSRYLVKRTGEKVFLECVQDMDHENMFWYRQDPGLGLRLIYFSYDVKMKEKGDIPEGYSVSREKKERFSLILESASTNQTSMYLCASSGVTDSNQPQHFGDGTRLSIL.

The V call is TRBV7-2, the J call TRBJ2-5; 7 bases align to TRBD2. J was trimmed by 0 bases and V by 1 base; bases with no gene match: 2. The germline gives CDR1 SGHTA, CDR2 FQGNSA. The CDR3 length is 15 residues. The CDR3 DNA reads as TGTGCCAGCAGCTTAGGGGGACTACACCAAGAGACCCAGTACTTC. This codes for CASSLGGLHQETQYF.

The chain combines TRBV13 with TRBJ2-1; 9 bases match TRBD1. After removal of 5 bases from V and 7 bases from J, the junction contained 9 bases not matched to a gene. Germline loops: CDR1 PRHDT, CDR2 FYEKMQ (reference sequence). CDR3 length equals 15 residues. CDR3 in DNA: TGTGCCAGCAGCCTAACAGGGGGCGAATTGAATGAGCAGTTCTTC. It encodes CASSLTGGELNEQFF.

The chain combines TRBV11-2 with TRBJ2-7; D is undetermined. With 5 bases removed from V and 7 bases from J, the gap between germline ends came to 18 bases. Germline V gives CDR1 SGHAT, CDR2 FQNNGV. This CDR3 spans 14 amino acids. The CDR3 DNA is TGTGCCAGCAGCCAACGACCCCACCTGGGAGAGCAGTACTTC. It yields the protein CASSQRPHLGEQYF.

The chain couples TRBV7-9 to TRBJ2-5; no reliable D call. The CDR3 is made up of 14 amino acids. Trimming stripped 1 base from V and 5 bases from J, with 11 bases between. Germline CDR1 SEHNR, CDR2 FQNEAQ (reference sequence). CDR3 region: CASSLDVFGETQYF. Here the CDR3 DNA reads TGTGCCAGCAGCTTAGATGTTTTTGGGGAGACCCAGTACTTC.

This clone was detected once. This chain uses TRBV7-3 with TRBJ1-1, with unresolved D. Trimming shortened V by 2 bases and J by 0 bases, and 7 bases separated the two germline ends. Germline CDR1 is SGHTA and CDR2 is FQGTGA. The CDR3 loop spans 14 amino acids. The CDR3 DNA reads as TGTGCCAGCAGCTTATCACCGGTGAACACTGAAGCTTTCTTT. Protein: CASSLSPVNTEAFF.

The genes are TRBV5-1 and TRBJ2-5; D perhaps matches TRBD2 (5 bases). V lost 1 base, J lost 5 bases, and 15 bases lay in between. The CDR3 sequence is 15 residues long. Germline loops: CDR1 SGHRS, CDR2 YFSETQ. The CDR3 bases are TGCGCCAGCAGCTTGCTTCTCGGAGGTCGGGAGACCCAGTACTTC. Its translation is CASSLLLGGRETQYF.